The clone carrying this TCR beta chain was observed a handful of times. Its target is not known. The data were taken from a study of T-cell reconstitution after alpha-beta-depleted transplantation in children. Study results and limitations: Several hundred expanded graft clones reportedly supplied alpha-beta T cells about two months after transplant. When one year had passed after transplant, most T-cell counts and diversity came from newly produced T cells.

Unique molecular identifiers tagged the TCRbeta library. TCRdb ran MiXCR on the PCR reads and lists one entry per CDR3 protein. The repertoire holds a few hundred thousand distinct CDR3 sequences, with roughly 13% as singletons. CDR1 is MGHDK, CDR2 SYGVNS, per germline. The CDR3 contains 17 residues. Trimming took 1 base from V and 3 from J; bases not matched to a gene: 6. The sequenced sample was PBMCs, mostly from graft donor cells, obtained 360 days after TCRalphabeta/CD19-depleted stem cell transplant. The chain uses TRBV25-1 and TRBJ2-7, with 13 bases lining up with TRBD2. This TCR derives from a male patient under 18 who had a stem cell transplant for acute myeloid leukemia, so the T cells may come from the graft donor. The CDR3: CASSESLGLAGIYEQYF. In nucleotides, the CDR3 is TGTGCCAGCAGTGAATCCCTGGGACTAGCGGGAATCTACGAGCAGTACTTC.